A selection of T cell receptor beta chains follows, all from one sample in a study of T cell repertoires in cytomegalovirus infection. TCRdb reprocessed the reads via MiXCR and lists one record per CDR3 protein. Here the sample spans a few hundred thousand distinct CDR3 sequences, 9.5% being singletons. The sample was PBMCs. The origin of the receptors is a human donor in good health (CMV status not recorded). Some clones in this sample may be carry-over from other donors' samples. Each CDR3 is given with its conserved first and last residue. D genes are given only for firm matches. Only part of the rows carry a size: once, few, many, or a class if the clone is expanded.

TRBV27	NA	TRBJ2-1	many	CASRVSPQGGLFF	TGTGCCAGCAGAGTCAGTCCCCAGGGGGGTCTTTTCTTC
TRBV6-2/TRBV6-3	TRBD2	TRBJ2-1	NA	CASSYSGQRGVYNEQFF	TGTGCCAGCAGTTACTCGGGCCAGCGGGGGGTATACAATGAGCAGTTCTTC
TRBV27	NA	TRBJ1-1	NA	CASSLPGLGGGTEAFF	TGTGCCAGCAGTTTACCGGGCCTAGGCGGGGGCACTGAAGCTTTCTTT
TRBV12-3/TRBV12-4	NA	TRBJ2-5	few	CASSSQFKETQYF	TGTGCCAGCAGTTCGCAGTTCAAAGAGACCCAGTACTTC
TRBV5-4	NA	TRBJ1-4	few	CASSPGWGSTNEKLFF	TGTGCCAGCAGCCCCGGTTGGGGTTCCACTAATGAAAAACTGTTTTTT
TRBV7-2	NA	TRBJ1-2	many	CASSSKPTGGYGYTF	TGTGCCAGCAGCTCCAAGCCCACGGGCGGGTATGGCTACACCTTC
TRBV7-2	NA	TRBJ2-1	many	CASSRRDSRGDEQFF	TGTGCCAGCAGCCGCCGGGACTCCCGTGGCGATGAGCAGTTCTTC
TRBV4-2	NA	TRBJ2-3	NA	CASSQGTALRERAQYF	TGTGCCAGCAGCCAAGGGACAGCCCTTAGGGAAAGAGCGCAGTATTTT
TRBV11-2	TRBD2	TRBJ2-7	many	CASSLVRLAVPYEQYF	TGTGCCAGCAGCTTAGTGCGACTAGCGGTACCCTACGAGCAGTACTTC
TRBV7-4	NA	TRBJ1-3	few	CATPYPTESSGNTIYF	TGTGCCACCCCGTACCCGACAGAAAGCTCTGGAAACACCATATATTTT
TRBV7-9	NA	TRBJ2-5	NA	CASSLAWRSQETQYF	TGTGCCAGCAGCTTAGCGTGGCGATCCCAAGAGACCCAGTACTTC
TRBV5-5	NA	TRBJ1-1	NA	CASSLAGITEAFF	TGTGCCAGCAGCTTGGCAGGGATCACTGAAGCTTTCTTT
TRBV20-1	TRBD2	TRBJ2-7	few	CSAREGMSGRTGEQYF	TGCAGTGCTAGAGAGGGGATGAGCGGGAGAACTGGCGAGCAGTACTTC
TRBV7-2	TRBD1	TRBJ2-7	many	CASSRGQGQYEQYF	TGTGCCAGCAGCCGAGGACAGGGGCAGTACGAGCAGTACTTC
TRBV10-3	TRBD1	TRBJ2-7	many	CAIRDRGDEQYF	TGTGCCATCAGGGACAGGGGGGACGAGCAGTACTTC
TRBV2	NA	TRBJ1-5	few	CASKDKIPSQPQHF	TGTGCCAGCAAGGACAAAATCCCTTCCCAGCCCCAGCATTTT
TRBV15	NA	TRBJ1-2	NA	CATSRDRGVNYGYTF	TGTGCCACCAGCAGAGATAGAGGCGTCAACTATGGCTACACCTTC
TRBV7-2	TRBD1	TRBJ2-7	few	CASSHPGQGRGEQYF	TGTGCCAGCAGCCATCCGGGACAGGGAAGGGGGGAGCAGTACTTC
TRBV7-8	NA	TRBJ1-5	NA	CASSSTPYSNQPQHF	TGTGCCAGCAGCTCCACACCTTATAGCAATCAGCCCCAGCATTTT
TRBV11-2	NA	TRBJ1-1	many	CASSSSVFGGTEAFF	TGTGCCAGCAGCTCTTCCGTCTTTGGGGGCACTGAAGCTTTCTTT
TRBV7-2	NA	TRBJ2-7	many	CASSLSPTSEQYF	TGTGCCAGCAGCTTATCACCTACTAGCGAGCAGTACTTC
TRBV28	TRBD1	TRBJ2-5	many	CASSPSTGTRTQYF	TGTGCCAGCAGTCCATCGACAGGGACGAGGACCCAGTACTTC
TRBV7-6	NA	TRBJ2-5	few	CASSLAKRDVKQETQYF	TGTGCCAGCAGCTTAGCAAAACGGGACGTCAAGCAAGAGACCCAGTACTTC
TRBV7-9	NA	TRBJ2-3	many	CASSLEGTRRLDTQYF	TGTGCCAGCAGCTTAGAGGGGACGAGAAGGCTGGATACGCAGTATTTT
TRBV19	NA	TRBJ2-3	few	CASSVSVSGGTDTQYF	TGTGCCAGTAGTGTGTCGGTAAGCGGAGGCACAGATACGCAGTATTTT
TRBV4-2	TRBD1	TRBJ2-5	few	CASSQAPDRGETQYF	TGTGCCAGCAGCCAAGCCCCGGACAGGGGGGAGACCCAGTACTTC
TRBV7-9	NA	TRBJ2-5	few	CASSIGSRGETQYF	TGTGCCAGCAGCATCGGGAGTAGGGGAGAGACCCAGTACTTC
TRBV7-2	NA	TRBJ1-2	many	CASSRGTHNYGYTF	TGTGCCAGCAGCCGCGGGACCCATAACTATGGCTACACCTTC
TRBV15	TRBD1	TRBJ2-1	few	CATRIDGQGVHEQFF	TGTGCCACCAGGATCGACGGACAGGGGGTCCATGAGCAGTTCTTC
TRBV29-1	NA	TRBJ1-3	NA	CSVGMSSGNTIYF	TGCAGCGTTGGCATGAGCTCTGGAAACACCATATATTTT
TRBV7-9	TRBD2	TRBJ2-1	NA	CASSLASGSVNEQFF	TGTGCCAGCAGCTTAGCTAGCGGGAGTGTCAATGAGCAGTTCTTC
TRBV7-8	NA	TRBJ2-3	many	CASSLALRSTDTQYF	TGTGCCAGCAGCTTAGCGTTACGGTCGACAGATACGCAGTATTTT
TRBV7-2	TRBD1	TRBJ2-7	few	CASSLGTGYYEQYF	TGTGCCAGCAGCTTAGGGACAGGCTACTACGAGCAGTACTTC
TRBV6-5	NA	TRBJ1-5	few	CASSSYRSNQPQHF	TGTGCCAGCAGTTCTTACCGAAGCAATCAGCCCCAGCATTTT
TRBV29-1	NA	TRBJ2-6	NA	CSADSGANVLTF	TGCAGCGCTGACTCTGGGGCCAACGTCCTGACTTTC
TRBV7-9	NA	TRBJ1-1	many	CASSLGTSNTEAFF	TGTGCCAGCAGCTTAGGGACGTCGAACACTGAAGCTTTCTTT
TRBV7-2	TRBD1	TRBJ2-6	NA	CASSKSGGSSGANVLTF	TGTGCCAGCAGCAAATCAGGGGGCTCATCTGGGGCCAACGTCCTGACTTTC
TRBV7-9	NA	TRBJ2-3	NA	CASSLERWEKGDTQYF	TGTGCCAGCAGCTTAGAGAGGTGGGAGAAAGGAGATACGCAGTATTTT
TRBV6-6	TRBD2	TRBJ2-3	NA	CASSYWRGGQDTQYF	TGTGCCAGCAGTTACTGGCGGGGGGGCCAAGATACGCAGTATTTT
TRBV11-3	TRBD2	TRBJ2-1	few	CASSQRGASSYNEQFF	TGTGCCAGCAGCCAGCGGGGGGCTAGCTCCTACAATGAGCAGTTCTTC
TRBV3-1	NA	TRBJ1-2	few	CASSQGLTDPNNYGYTF	TGTGCCAGCAGCCAGGGCCTTACGGATCCCAATAACTATGGCTACACCTTC
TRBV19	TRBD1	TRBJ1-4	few	CASRIAQGALGKLFF	TGTGCCAGTAGGATCGCGCAGGGGGCGCTAGGAAAACTGTTTTTT
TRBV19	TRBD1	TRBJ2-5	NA	CATSQGVRETQYF	TGTGCCACCTCCCAGGGGGTGCGGGAGACCCAGTACTTC
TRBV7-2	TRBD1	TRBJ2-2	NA	CASSEQGAIGELFF	TGTGCCAGCAGCGAACAGGGGGCGATCGGGGAGCTGTTTTTT
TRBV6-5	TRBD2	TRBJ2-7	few	CASSYRGTTPNEQYF	TGTGCCAGCAGTTACCGAGGGACTACTCCTAACGAGCAGTACTTC
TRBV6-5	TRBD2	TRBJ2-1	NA	CASTGLAGGPREQFF	TGTGCCAGCACCGGACTAGCGGGAGGGCCGAGAGAGCAGTTCTTC
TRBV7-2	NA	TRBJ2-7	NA	CASSWPGASSYEQYF	TGTGCCAGCTCCTGGCCAGGCGCCAGCTCCTACGAGCAGTACTTC
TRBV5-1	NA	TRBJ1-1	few	CASSFAGRNTEAFF	TGCGCCAGCAGCTTTGCAGGGCGAAACACTGAAGCTTTCTTT
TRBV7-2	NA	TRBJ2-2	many	CASSLGTGSGELFF	TGTGCCAGCAGCTTAGGTACGGGATCCGGGGAGCTGTTTTTT
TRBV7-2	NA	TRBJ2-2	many	CASSLYTQNTGELFF	TGTGCCAGCAGCTTATATACACAGAACACCGGGGAGCTGTTTTTT
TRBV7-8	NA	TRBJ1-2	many	CASSSYHRDGYTF	TGTGCCAGCAGCTCGTATCACAGGGATGGCTACACCTTC
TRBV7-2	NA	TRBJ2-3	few	CASSLRGTFSDTQYF	TGTGCCAGCAGCTTAAGGGGCACTTTCTCCGATACGCAGTATTTT